The 11 T cell receptor beta chains reported below all come from one sample, sequenced in a study of human T cells and chemical hapten exposure. The sample's time point: pre-sensitization, week 0. Treatment noted: therapeutic diphenylcyclopropenone sensitization with weekly scalp DPC. TCRdb analysed the RACE reads with MiXCR anew, one entry per CDR3 protein. Of more than 300,000 distinct CDR3 sequences listed, 5.1% were seen once; the top ten hold approximately 2.4%. The sample here was whole blood, taken in connection with sensitization to the hapten diphenylcyclopropenone (DPC). The receptors were sampled from a woman aged 50 to 65 with alopecia areata. Some clones in this sample may be carry-over from other donors' samples.

This clonotype was detected ten times or more. The rearrangement joins TRBV20-1 to TRBJ2-3; D may be TRBD2 (5 bases). In germline, CDR1 is DFQATT, CDR2 SNEGSKA (reference sequence). This CDR3 contains 15 residues. The germline V and J ends were trimmed by 0 bases and 4 bases, with 14 bases remaining between them. CDR3 residues: CSARDPGKGPDTQYF. The CDR3 DNA is TGCAGTGCTAGAGACCCGGGGAAGGGTCCAGATACGCAGTATTTT.

The sample holds many counts of this clonotype. The chain joins TRBV29-1 to TRBJ1-1, with a tentative D call TRBD1 (5 bases). Germline CDR1 reads SQVTM; CDR2 reads ANQGSEA. The CDR3 extends over 10 amino acids. Deletions cut 7 bases from V and 7 bases from J, with 10 bases between. CDR3 sequence (DNA): TGCAGCGCCTCGACAGATGAAGCTTTCTTT. It translates to CSASTDEAFF.

This clonotype occurred many times. The chain links TRBV5-1 to TRBJ1-1; D not resolved. CDR1 is SGHRS and CDR2 is YFSETQ in the germline V gene. The CDR3 runs 15 residues. V was trimmed by 0 bases and J by 1 base, leaving 10 bases between them. The CDR3 loop is CASSLDRARNTEAFF. The CDR3 DNA reads TGCGCCAGCAGCTTGGATAGGGCCAGGAACACTGAAGCTTTCTTT.

This clonotype was seen more than once but under ten times. V is TRBV7-2 and J is TRBJ2-7; D is uncertain. V lost 5 bases, J lost 0 bases, and 14 bases lay in between. This CDR3 is 15 amino acids long. CDR1 is SGHTA and CDR2 is FQGNSA in the germline V gene. CDR3 coding DNA: TGTGCCAGCAGCCCGGGCGGCTACTACTCCTACGAGCAGTACTTC. The encoded protein is CASSPGGYYSYEQYF.

This clonotype was seen repeatedly, ten times or more. The V call is TRBV10-3, the J call TRBJ2-1, with D possibly matching TRBD1 (6 bases). The CDR3 has 14 residues. Germline-derived CDR1 and CDR2 are ENHRY and SYGVKD. With 4 bases removed from V and 2 bases from J, the gap between germline ends came to 9 bases. The CDR3 is CAISGTGTYNEQFF. The CDR3 DNA reads TGTGCCATCAGTGGCACAGGGACCTACAATGAGCAGTTCTTC.

This clonotype was found many times. The chain has TRBV12-3 or TRBV12-4 and TRBJ1-1; TRBD1 agrees at 7 bases. The J segment lost 6 bases and the V segment lost 3 bases, leaving 10 bases of the junction unmatched. CDR3 length equals 15 residues. This chain's CDR3 is CASSFPRQGVAEAFF. The CDR3 nucleotides are TGTGCCAGCAGTTTCCCACGACAGGGAGTGGCTGAAGCTTTCTTT.

This sequence joins TRBV27 and TRBJ1-1; D is undetermined. Trimming removed 1 base at V and 7 bases at J, with 4 bases between. Germline values: CDR1 MNHEY, CDR2 SMNVEV (reference sequence). The CDR3 has 11 amino acids. The chain's CDR3 is CASSLFGEAFF. The CDR3 DNA is TGTGCCAGCAGTTTATTTGGTGAAGCTTTCTTT.

V is TRBV7-2 and J is TRBJ1-2; D gene uncertain. Germline lookup yields CDR1 SGHTA and CDR2 FQGNSA. This CDR3 comprises 14 residues. Between the trimmed V and J ends, which lost 1 base and 1 base, there was a span of 7 bases. Here the CDR3 DNA reads TGTGCCAGCAGCTTAGTGTCCCTTAACTATGGCTACACCTTC. Translating gives CASSLVSLNYGYTF.

This clonotype was picked up many times. This chain uses TRBV9 with TRBJ1-6; D ambiguous. V was clipped by 4 bases and J by 6 bases, with 14 bases between them. The CDR3 spans 15 residues. Germline V gene lookup returns CDR1 SGDLS and CDR2 YYNGEE. The CDR3 loop is CASSLGAGANSPLHF. CDR3 DNA sequence: TGTGCCAGCAGCCTAGGTGCAGGCGCTAATTCACCCCTCCACTTT.

The chain recombines TRBV18 with TRBJ2-7, with 9 nucleotides matching TRBD1. The CDR3 runs to 16 residues. Trimming removed 4 bases from V and 2 bases from J; junction bases left unmatched: 9. The germline V gene encodes CDR1 KGHSH and CDR2 LQKENI. DNA for the CDR3: TGTGCCAGCTCACGGTCCGGGACAGGGACCCCCTACGAGCAGTACTTC. Protein sequence: CASSRSGTGTPYEQYF.

This clonotype has a count of ten or more. The chain uses TRBV5-1 and TRBJ2-5; 8 nucleotides align to TRBD2. With V trimmed by 4 bases and J by 3 bases, 5 bases remained unmatched. Germline lookup yields CDR1 SGHRS and CDR2 YFSETQ. This CDR3 spans 14 amino acids. CDR3 protein: CASSRGGPEETQYF. The CDR3 coding sequence is TGCGCCAGCAGCCGCGGGGGGCCCGAAGAGACCCAGTACTTC. The entire variable domain, with the rest obtained from reference TRBV5-1 and TRBJ2-5, is as follows: KAGVTQTPRYLIKTRGQQVTLSCSPISGHRSVSWYQQTPGQGLQFLFEYFSETQRNKGNFPGRFSGRQFSNSRSEMNVSTLELGDSALYLCASSRGGPEETQYFGPGTRLLVL.